The present TCR beta chain was sequenced within a study of blood T cell repertoires in COVID-19. Overall study context: There were acute and convalescent COVID-19 samples, and they came from the United States, Italy and Spain. T cells, B-cell-depleted T cells, or PBMCs supplied cDNA or gDNA.

V lost 3 bases, J lost 1 base, and 17 bases lay in between. Germline CDR1 KGHSH, CDR2 LQKENI. The CDR3 contains 17 residues. In the authors' methods: Using reference gene primer amplification, nucleated cell counts were estimated. Some clones are missing from TCRdb's copy, which holds only in-frame ones; the method was immunoSEQ multiplex PCR. V, J and clone size reflect that table, while D and trimming were determined from the DNA. Here the sample spans under 150,000 clones, over 70% being singletons. This sequence joins TRBV18 and TRBJ2-3; D remains ambiguous. Sequences were obtained from PBMCs or T cells enriched from blood (not recorded which). The clonotype originates from a man over 45 in a cohort exposed to, infected with or recovered from COVID-19 (not recorded which). CDR3 in amino acids: CASSPDMGGWGTDTQYF. The DNA of the CDR3 is TGTGCCAGCTCACCCGACATGGGTGGGTGGGGCACAGATACGCAGTATTTT.